This entry describes one T cell receptor (beta chain). Its antigen is as yet unknown. The data derive from a study of cytomegalovirus exposure and HLA in healthy donors. The overall study: T cells numbering around 180 million yielded 100 million to 120 million unique TCR beta sequences in an earlier analysis. When 398 donors were genotyped, 81% of them were found to fall in the Caucasian-associated ancestry cluster. Overall study results and limits: According to an earlier analysis, most TCR beta V segments yielded productive rearrangements about 87% or about 30% of the time. An Asian-associated ancestry cluster reportedly showed fewer N-insertions than the approximately 700-donor mean in a later analysis.

Germline CDR1 and CDR2: MGHRA and YSYEKL. The CDR3 runs to 16 residues. V gave up 3 bases and J gave up 10 bases; unmatched junction bases: 7. The study ran its PCR with 60 Vbeta and 13 Jbeta primers. This table comes from immunoSEQ multiplex PCR, and its TCRdb copy is limited to in-frame clones, with some not included. The data show roughly 200,000 clones, 80% seen once. This clonotype was sampled from a boy aged 5 to 17 in good health and CMV-seronegative. The source material was PBMCs. This chain joins TRBV4-1 and TRBJ2-1; 15 bases agree with TRBD2. The CDR3 DNA sequence: TGCGCCAGCAGCCAGCCGGGACTAGCGGGGGGCCAGGAGCAGTTCTTC. It encodes CASSQPGLAGGQEQFF.